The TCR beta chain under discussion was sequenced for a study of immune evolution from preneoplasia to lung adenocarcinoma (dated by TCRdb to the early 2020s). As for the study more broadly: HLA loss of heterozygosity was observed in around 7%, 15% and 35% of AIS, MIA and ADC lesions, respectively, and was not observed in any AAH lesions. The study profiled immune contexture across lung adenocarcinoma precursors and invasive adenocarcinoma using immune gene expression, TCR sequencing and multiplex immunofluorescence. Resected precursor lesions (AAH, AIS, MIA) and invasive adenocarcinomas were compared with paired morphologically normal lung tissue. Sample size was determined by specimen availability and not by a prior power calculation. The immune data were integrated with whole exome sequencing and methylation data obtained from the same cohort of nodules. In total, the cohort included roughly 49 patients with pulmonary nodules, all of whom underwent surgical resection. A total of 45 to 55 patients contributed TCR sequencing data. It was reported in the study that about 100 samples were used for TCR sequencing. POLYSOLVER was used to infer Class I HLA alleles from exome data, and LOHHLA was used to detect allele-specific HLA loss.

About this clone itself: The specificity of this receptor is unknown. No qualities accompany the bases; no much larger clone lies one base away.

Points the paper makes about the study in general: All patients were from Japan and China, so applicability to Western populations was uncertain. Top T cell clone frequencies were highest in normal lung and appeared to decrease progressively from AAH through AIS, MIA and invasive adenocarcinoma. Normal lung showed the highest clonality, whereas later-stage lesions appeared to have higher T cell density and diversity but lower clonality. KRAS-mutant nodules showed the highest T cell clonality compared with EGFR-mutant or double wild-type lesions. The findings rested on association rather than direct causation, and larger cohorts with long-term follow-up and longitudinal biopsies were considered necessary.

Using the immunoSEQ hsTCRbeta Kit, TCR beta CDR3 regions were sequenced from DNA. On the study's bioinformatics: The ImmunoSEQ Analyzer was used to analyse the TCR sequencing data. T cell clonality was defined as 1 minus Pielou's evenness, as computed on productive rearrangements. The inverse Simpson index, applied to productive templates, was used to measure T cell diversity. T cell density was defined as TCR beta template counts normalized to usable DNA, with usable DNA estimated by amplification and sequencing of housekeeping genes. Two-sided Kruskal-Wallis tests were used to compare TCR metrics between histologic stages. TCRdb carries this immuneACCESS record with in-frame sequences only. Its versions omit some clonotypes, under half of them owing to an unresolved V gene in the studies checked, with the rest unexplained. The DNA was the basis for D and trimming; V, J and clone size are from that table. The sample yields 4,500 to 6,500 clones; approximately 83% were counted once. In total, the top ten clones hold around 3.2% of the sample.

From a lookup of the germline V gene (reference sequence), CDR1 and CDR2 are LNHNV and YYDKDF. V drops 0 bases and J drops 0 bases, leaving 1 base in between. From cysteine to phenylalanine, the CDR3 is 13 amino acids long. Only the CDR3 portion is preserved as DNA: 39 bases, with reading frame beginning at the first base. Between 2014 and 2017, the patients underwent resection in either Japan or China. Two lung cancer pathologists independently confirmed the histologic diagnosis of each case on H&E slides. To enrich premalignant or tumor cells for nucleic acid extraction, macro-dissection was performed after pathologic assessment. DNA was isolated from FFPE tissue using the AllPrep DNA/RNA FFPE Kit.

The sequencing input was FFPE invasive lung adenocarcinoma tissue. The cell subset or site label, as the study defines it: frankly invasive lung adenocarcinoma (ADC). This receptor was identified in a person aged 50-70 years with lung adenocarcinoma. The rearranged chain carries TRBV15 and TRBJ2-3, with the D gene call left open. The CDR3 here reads CATSRDSTDTQYF. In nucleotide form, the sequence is TGTGCCACCAGCAGAGATAGCACAGATACGCAGTATTTT.